This T cell receptor beta chain was sequenced during a study of regulatory T cells in long-lasting Graves disease. Study results and caveats: Persistent cases of Graves' showed reduced TCR diversity relative to newly diagnosed patients. Preferential use of TRBV28, TRBJ1-2 and TRBJ2-5 was seen in persistent disease.

This clonotype was counted many times. What it binds is not known. V lost 4 bases to trimming and J lost 8 bases; unmatched junction nucleotides: 6. The CDR3 is 14 amino acids. Germline CDR1 reads SGHTA; CDR2 reads FQGTGA. Arm-PCR of CDR3 regions with iRepertoire HTBI primers generated TCR beta libraries. TCRdb reprocessed the multiplex PCR reads via MiXCR and lists one record per CDR3 protein. The sample shows 350,000 to 500,000 distinct CDR3 sequences, around 15% of them seen only once. As to time point: newly diagnosed GD, antithyroid drugs for less than 3 months. Construction of the TCR library relied on RNA isolated from PBMCs. The patients were drawn from one endocrinology department in Xi'an, China. These data were also filed under a second study, of T cells in Graves' hyperthyroidism and ophthalmopathy. That work adds: A first-round RT-PCR of the TCR CDR3 used the HTBI primer set.

The clonotype was recovered from a woman between 18 and 30 years old with Graves disease. The V call is TRBV7-3, the J call TRBJ2-1; TRBD2 matches at 9 bases. The material was peripheral blood mononuclear cells (PBMCs), obtained at new diagnosis, from a patient treated with antithyroid drugs. This chain's CDR3 is CASSSTREGHEQFF. The CDR3 DNA reads as TGTGCCAGCAGCTCCACGCGGGAGGGCCATGAGCAGTTCTTC.